This TCR beta chain was documented in a study of blood T cell repertoires in COVID-19. Study overall: Acute-phase and convalescent COVID-19 samples originated in the United States, Italy and Spain. PBMCs, B-cell-depleted T cells, or T cells provided the cDNA or gDNA that made up the material.

In the original analysis: Amplification with reference gene primers provided the estimates of nucleated cell counts. This table comes from immunoSEQ multiplex PCR, and its TCRdb copy is limited to in-frame clones, with some not included. V, J and clone size derive from that table, while D and trimming were established from the DNA sequence. The sample comprises tens of thousands of clones, 82% of which are singletons, and roughly 13% rests with the top ten. A single count supports this clone. Trimming took 0 bases from V and 2 from J; bases not matched to a gene: 2. Per the germline V gene, CDR1 is SGHDT and CDR2 is YYEEEE. The CDR3 length is 15 residues.

Sequencing input: peripheral blood. This sequence originates from a woman at least 80 years old with acute or convalescent COVID-19. The chain employs TRBV5-6 and TRBJ2-1; 7 nucleotides agree with TRBD1. The CDR3: CASSLDRGTYNEQFF. In DNA form, the CDR3 reads TGTGCCAGCAGCTTGGACAGGGGTACCTACAATGAGCAGTTCTTC.